Detailed here is one T cell receptor (beta chain). Its target is not known. V was clipped by 6 bases and J by 0 bases, with 8 bases between them. This CDR3 contains 13 residues. Built from TCR beta cDNA, the libraries had unique molecular identifiers in them. There were roughly 0.95 to 10 million T cells, and around 500,000 cDNA molecules came from them. TCRdb fed the PCR reads into MiXCR, producing one record per CDR3 protein. The data contain about 620,000 distinct CDR3 sequences, 40% to 50% of them singletons. The record originates from a study of post-analysis software for immune sequencing data. At the level of the study: The cohort encompassed relapsing-remitting, secondary progressive and progressive-relapsing multiple sclerosis disease courses. Study findings and constraints: TRBV5-6, TRBV5-1 and TRBV20-1 belonged to a set of roughly 5 TRBV segments that were more frequent in patients than controls. Samples sharing a preparation batch grouped tightly together when assessed by F measure.

The chain recombines TRBV12-3 or TRBV12-4 with TRBJ1-2; D remains ambiguous. The material sequenced was blood. The clonotype originates from a girl aged 10-17 years with multiple sclerosis. The CDR3 here is CASSPHTNYGYTF. In DNA, the CDR3 is TGTGCCAGCAGCCCTCATACTAACTATGGCTACACCTTC.